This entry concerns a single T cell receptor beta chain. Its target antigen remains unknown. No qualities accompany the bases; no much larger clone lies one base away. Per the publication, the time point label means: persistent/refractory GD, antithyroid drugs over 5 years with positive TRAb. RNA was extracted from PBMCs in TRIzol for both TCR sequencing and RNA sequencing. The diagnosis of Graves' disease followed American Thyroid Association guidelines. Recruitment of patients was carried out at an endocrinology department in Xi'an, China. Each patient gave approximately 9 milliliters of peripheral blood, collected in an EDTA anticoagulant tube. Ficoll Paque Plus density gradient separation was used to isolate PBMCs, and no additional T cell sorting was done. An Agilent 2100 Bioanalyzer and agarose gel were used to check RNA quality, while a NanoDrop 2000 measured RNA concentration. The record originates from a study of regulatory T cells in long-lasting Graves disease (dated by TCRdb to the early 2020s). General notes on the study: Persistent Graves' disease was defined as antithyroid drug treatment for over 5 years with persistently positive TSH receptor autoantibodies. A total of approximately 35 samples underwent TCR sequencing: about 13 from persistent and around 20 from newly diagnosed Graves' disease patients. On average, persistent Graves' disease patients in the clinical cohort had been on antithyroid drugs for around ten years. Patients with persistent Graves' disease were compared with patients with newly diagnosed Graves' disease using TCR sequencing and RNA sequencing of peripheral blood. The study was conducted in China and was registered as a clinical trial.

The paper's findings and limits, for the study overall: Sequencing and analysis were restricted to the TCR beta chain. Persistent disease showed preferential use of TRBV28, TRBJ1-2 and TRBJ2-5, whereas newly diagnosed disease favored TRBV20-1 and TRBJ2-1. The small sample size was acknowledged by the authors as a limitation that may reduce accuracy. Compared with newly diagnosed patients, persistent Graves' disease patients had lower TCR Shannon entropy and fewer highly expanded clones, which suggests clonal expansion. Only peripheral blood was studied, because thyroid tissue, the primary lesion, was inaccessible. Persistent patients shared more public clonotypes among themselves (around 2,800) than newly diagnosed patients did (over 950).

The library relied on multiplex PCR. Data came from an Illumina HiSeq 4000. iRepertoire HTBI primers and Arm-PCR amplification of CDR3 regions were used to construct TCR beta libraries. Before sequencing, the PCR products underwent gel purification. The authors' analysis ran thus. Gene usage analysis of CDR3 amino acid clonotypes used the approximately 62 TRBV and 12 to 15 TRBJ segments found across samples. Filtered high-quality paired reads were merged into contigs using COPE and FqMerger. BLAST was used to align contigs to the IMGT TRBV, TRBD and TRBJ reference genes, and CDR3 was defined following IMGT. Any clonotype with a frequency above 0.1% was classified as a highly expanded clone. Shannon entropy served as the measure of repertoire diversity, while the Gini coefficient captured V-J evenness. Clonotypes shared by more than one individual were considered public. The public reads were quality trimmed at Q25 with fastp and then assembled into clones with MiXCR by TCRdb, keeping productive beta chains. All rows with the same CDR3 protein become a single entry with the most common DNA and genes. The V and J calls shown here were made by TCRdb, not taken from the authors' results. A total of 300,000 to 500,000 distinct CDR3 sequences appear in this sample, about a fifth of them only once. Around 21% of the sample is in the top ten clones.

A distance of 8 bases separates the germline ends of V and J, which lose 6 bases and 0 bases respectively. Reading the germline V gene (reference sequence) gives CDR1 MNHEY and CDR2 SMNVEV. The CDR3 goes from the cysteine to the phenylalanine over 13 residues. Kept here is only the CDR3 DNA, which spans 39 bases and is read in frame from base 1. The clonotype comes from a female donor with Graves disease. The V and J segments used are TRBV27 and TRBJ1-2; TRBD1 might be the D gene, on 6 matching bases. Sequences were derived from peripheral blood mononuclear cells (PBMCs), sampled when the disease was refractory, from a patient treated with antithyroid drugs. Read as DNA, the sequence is TGTGCCAGCAGCACAGGGTCTAACTATGGCTACACCTTC. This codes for CASSTGSNYGYTF.